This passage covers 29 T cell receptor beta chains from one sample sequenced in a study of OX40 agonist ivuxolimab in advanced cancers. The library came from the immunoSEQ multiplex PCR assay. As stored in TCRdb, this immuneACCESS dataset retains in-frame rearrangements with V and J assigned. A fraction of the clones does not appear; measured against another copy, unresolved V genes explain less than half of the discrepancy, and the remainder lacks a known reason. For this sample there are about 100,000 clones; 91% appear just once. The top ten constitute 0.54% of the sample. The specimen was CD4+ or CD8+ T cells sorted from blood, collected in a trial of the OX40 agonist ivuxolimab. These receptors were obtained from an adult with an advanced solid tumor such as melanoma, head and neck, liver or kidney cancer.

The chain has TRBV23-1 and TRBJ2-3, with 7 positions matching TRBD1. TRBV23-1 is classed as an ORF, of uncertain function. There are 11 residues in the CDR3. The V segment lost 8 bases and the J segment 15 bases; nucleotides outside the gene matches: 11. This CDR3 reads CASGRNRGHYF. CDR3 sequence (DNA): TGCGCCAGCGGCCGTAACAGGGGCCATTATTTT.

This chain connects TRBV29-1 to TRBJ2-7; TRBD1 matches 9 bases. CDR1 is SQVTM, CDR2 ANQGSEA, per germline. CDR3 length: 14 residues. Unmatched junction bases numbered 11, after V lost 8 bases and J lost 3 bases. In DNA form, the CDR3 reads TGCAGCCCCAGACAGGGGGGCGGCGTCTACGAGCAGTACTTC. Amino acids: CSPRQGGGVYEQYF.

CDR3: CASSLLNLNTGELFF. In nucleotides, the CDR3 is TGCGCCAGCAGCTTGCTCAACCTGAACACCGGGGAGCTGTTTTTT. The chain uses TRBV5-1 and TRBJ2-2; D ambiguous. There are 15 residues in the CDR3. CDR1 and CDR2 from the germline V gene are SGHRS and YFSETQ. The V end was cut by 1 base, the J end by 1 base, with 8 bases between.

This chain's CDR3 is CASSLTGGVEKLFF. The DNA for the CDR3 is TGTGCCAGCAGTTTAACAGGGGGCGTTGAAAAACTGTTTTTT. The chain carries TRBV28 and TRBJ1-4; 9 bases are shared with TRBD1. The CDR3 totals 14 residues. From germline, CDR1 is MDHEN and CDR2 SYDVKM. After removal of 2 bases from V and 7 bases from J, the junction contained 2 bases not matched to a gene.

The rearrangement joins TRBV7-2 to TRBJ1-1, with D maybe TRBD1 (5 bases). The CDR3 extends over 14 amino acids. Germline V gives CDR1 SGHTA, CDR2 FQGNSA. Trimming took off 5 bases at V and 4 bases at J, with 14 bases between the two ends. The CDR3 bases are TGTGCCAGCAGCCCTCCGGTGGGGGGCACTGAAGCTTTCTTT. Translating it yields CASSPPVGGTEAFF.

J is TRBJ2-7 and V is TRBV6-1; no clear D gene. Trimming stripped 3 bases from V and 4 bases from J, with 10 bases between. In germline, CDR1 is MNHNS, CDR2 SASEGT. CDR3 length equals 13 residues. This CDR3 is CASSEARWYEQYF. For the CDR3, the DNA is TGTGCCAGCAGTGAGGCCAGGTGGTACGAGCAGTACTTC.

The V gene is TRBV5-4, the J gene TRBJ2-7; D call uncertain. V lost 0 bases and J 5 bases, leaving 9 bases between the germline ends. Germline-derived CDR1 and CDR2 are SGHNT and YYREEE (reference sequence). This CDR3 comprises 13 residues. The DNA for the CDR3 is TGTGCCAGCAGCTTGGTCACAGCCAACGAGCAGTACTTC. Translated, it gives CASSLVTANEQYF. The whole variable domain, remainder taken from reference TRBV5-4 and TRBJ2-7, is ETGVTQSPTHLIKTRGQQVTLRCSSQSGHNTVSWYQQALGQGPQFIFQYYREEENGRGNFPPRFSGLQFPNYSSELNVNALELDDSALYLCASSLVTANEQYFGPGTRLTVT.

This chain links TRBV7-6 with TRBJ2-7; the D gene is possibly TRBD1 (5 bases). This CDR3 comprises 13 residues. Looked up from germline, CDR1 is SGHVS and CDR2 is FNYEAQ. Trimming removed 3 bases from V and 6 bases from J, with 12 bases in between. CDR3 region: CASSLGPGGEQYF. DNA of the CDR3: TGTGCCAGCAGCTTGGGGCCCGGCGGCGAGCAGTACTTC.

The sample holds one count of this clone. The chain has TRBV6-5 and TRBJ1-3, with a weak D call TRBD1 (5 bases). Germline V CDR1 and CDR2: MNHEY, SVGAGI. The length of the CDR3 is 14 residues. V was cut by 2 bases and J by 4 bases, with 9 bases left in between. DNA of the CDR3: TGTGCCAGCAGTTACGGGACTCACGGAAACACCATATATTTT. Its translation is CASSYGTHGNTIYF.

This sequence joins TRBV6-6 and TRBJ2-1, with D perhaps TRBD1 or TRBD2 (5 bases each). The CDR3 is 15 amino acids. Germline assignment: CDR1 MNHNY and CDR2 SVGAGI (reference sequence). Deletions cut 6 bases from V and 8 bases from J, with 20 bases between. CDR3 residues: CASRTRGLLVDEQFF. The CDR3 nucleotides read TGTGCCAGCAGGACAAGGGGCTTACTAGTCGATGAGCAGTTCTTC.

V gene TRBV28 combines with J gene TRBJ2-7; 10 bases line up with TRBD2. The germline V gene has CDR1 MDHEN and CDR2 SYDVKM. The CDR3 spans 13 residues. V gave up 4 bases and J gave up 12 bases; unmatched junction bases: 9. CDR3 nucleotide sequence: TGTGCCAGCAGTTCGGGACTAGCGACGCTCCTGTACTTC. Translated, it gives CASSSGLATLLYF.

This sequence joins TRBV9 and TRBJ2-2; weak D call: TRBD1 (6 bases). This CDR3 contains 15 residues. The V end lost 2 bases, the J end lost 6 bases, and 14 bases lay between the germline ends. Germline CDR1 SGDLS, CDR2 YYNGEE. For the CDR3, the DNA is TGTGCCAGCAGCGTTAGGGCAGGGGATTCCGGGGAGCTGTTTTTT. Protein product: CASSVRAGDSGELFF.

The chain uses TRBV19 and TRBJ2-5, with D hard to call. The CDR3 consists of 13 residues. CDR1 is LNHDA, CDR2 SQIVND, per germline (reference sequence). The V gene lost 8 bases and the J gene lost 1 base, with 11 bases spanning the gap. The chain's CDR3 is CASGLRLQETQYF. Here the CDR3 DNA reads TGTGCCAGTGGTCTCCGGCTCCAAGAGACCCAGTACTTC. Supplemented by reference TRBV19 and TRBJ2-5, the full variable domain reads DGGITQSPKYLFRKEGQNVTLSCEQNLNHDAMYWYRQDPGQGLRLIYYSQIVNDFQKGDIAEGYSVSREKKESFPLTVTSAQKNPTAFYLCASGLRLQETQYFGPGTRLLVL.

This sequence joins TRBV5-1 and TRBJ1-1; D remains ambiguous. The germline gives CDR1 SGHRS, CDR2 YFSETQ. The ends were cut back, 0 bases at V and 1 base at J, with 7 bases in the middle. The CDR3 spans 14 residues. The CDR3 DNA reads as TGCGCCAGCAGCTTGGGGGTTTGGAACACTGAAGCTTTCTTT. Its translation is CASSLGVWNTEAFF.

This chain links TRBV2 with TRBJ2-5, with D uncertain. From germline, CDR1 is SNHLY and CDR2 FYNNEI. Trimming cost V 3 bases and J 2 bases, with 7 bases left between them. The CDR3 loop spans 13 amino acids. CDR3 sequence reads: CASSDPPQETQYF. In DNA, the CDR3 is TGTGCCAGCAGTGACCCTCCGCAAGAGACCCAGTACTTC.

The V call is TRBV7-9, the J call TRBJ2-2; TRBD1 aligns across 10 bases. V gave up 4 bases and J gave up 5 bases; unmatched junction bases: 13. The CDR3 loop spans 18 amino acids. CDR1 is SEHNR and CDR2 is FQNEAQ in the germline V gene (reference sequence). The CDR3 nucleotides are TGTGCCAGCAGCTCTATTCCGGGACAGGGGCGATTTACCGGGGAGCTGTTTTTT. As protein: CASSSIPGQGRFTGELFF. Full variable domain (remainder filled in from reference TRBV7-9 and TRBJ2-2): DTGVSQNPRHKITKRGQNVTFRCDPISEHNRLYWYRQTLGQGPEFLTYFQNEAQLEKSRLLSDRFSAERPKGSFSTLEIQRTEQGDSAMYLCASSSIPGQGRFTGELFFGEGSRLTVL.

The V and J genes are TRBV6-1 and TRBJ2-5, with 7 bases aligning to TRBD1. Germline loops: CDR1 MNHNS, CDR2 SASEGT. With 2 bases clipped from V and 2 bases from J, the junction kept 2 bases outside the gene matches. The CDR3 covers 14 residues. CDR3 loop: CASSEKGAQETQYF. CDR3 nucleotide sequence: TGTGCCAGCAGTGAAAAGGGGGCGCAAGAGACCCAGTACTTC.

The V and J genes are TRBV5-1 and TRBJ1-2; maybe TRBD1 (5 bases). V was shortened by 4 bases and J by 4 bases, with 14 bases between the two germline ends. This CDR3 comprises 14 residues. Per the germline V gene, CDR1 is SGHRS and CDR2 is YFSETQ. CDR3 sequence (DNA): TGCGCCAGCAGCCCAGAACGGGGGTTCTATGGCTACACCTTC. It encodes CASSPERGFYGYTF.

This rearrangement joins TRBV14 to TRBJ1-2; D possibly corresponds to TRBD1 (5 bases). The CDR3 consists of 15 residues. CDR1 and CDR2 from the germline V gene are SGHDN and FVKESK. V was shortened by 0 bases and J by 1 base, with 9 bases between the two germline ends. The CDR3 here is CASSQDRGYNYGYTF. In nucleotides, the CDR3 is TGTGCCAGCAGCCAAGATCGGGGCTATAACTATGGCTACACCTTC.

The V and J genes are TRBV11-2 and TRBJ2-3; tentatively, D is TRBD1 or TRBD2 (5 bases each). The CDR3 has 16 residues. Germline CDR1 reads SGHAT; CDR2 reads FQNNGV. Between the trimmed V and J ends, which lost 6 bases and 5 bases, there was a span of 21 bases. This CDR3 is CASRSRGGNRGDTQYF. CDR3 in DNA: TGTGCCAGCAGAAGTCGGGGCGGAAACCGAGGAGATACGCAGTATTTT.

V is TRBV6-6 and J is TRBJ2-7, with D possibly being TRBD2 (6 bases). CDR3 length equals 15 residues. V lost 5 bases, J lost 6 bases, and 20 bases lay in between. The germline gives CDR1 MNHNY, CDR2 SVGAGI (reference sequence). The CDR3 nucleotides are TGTGCCAGCAGTAAGAATTCGCGGGAAGGAGGCGAGCAGTACTTC. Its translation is CASSKNSREGGEQYF.

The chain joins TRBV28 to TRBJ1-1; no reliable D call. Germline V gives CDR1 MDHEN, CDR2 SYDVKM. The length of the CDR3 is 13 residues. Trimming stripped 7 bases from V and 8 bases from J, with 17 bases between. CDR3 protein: CASILHRPGEAFF. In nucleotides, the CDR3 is TGTGCCAGCATCCTTCACAGACCGGGCGAAGCTTTCTTT.

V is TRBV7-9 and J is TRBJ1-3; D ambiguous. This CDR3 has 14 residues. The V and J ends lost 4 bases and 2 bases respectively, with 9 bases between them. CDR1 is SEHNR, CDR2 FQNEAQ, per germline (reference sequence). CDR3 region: CASSSRDAGNTIYF. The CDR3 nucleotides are TGTGCCAGCAGCTCGCGAGACGCTGGAAACACCATATATTTT.

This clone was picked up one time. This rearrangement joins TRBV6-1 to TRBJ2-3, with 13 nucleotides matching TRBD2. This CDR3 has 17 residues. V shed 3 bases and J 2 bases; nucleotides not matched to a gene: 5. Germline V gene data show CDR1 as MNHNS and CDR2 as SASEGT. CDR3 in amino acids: CASSDRLAGGPTDTQYF. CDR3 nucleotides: TGTGCCAGCAGTGACCGACTAGCGGGAGGTCCCACAGATACGCAGTATTTT.

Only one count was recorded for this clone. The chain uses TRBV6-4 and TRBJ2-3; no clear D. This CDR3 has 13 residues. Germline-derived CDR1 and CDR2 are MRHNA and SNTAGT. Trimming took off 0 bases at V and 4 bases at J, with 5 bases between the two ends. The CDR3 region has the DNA TGTGCCAGCAGTGACTCCGGTTCAGATACGCAGTATTTT. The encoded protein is CASSDSGSDTQYF.

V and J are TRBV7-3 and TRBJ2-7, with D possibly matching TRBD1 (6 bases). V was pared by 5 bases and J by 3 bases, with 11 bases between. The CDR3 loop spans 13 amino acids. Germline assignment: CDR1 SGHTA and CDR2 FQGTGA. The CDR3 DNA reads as TGTGCCAGCAGCCTAGAACAGGGCTACGAGCAGTACTTC. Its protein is CASSLEQGYEQYF.

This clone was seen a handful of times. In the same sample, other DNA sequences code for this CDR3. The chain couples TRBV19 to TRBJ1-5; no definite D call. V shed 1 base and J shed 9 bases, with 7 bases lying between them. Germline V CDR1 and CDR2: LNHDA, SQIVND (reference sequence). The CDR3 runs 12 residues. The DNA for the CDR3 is TGTGCCAGTAGTATAGCCCTTCGGCCCCAGCATTTT. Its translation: CASSIALRPQHF.

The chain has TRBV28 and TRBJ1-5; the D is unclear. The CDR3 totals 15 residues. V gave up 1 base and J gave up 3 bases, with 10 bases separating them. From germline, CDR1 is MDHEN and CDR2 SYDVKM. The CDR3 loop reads CASSLLAGYNQPQHF. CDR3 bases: TGTGCCAGCAGTTTATTAGCCGGTTACAATCAGCCCCAGCATTTT.

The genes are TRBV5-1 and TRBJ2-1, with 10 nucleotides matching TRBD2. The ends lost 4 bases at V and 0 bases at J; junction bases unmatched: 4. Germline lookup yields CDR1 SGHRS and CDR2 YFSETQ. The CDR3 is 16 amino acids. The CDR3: CASSGTSASSYNEQFF. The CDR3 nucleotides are TGCGCCAGCAGCGGGACTAGCGCGAGCTCCTACAATGAGCAGTTCTTC.